The present entry profiles one T cell receptor beta chain with its context. The data belong to a study of shared clonotypes between healthy human individuals. Terminally differentiated effector memory CD45RA+ cells were left out of the naive CD8 fraction, which was CD45RO-negative and positively selected for CCR7. TCRdb's table, derived via immunoSEQ multiplex PCR, lists solely in-frame clones and lacks some. The sample yields 760,000 or so clones, about 97% seen once. This CDR3 is built from 14 residues. Germline lookup yields CDR1 MNHNS and CDR2 SASEGT. Trimming took 4 bases from V and 4 from J, leaving 13 bases between them.

This sequence was found in a man aged 25 to 45 in good health. The chain carries TRBV6-1 and TRBJ1-2; D gene ambiguous. The sample taken for sequencing was naive CD8+ T cells sorted from blood. The CDR3 here is CASSVLGSSYGYTF. CDR3 bases: TGTGCCAGCAGTGTCCTGGGCAGTAGCTATGGCTACACCTTC.